This T cell receptor (beta chain) was identified in a study of blood T cell repertoires in COVID-19. Study-level background: Donors in the United States, Italy and Spain gave samples during acute or convalescent COVID-19. Sources were T cells, B-cell-depleted T cells, or PBMCs; the material itself was cDNA or gDNA.

CDR1 SSHAT and CDR2 FNYEAQ come from the germline V gene (reference sequence). The CDR3 has 17 amino acids. Clones were read by immunoSEQ multiplex PCR, and TCRdb kept only the in-frame ones, dropping some. The sample yields 150,000 or so clones, about 86% seen once. Remarks on this clone: Relative to the germline gene, one junction end is altered; a read error may explain this.

Sequencing used peripheral blood. The rearrangement links TRBV7-7 to TRBJ2-1; TRBD2 agrees at 9 bases. The clonotype originates from a woman aged 60-75 years with acute or convalescent COVID-19. The CDR3 nucleotides read TGTGCTAGCAGCCTCAGGGGCGGGAGGGGGACAGTTGATGAGCAGTTCTTC. Its protein is CASSLRGGRGTVDEQFF.